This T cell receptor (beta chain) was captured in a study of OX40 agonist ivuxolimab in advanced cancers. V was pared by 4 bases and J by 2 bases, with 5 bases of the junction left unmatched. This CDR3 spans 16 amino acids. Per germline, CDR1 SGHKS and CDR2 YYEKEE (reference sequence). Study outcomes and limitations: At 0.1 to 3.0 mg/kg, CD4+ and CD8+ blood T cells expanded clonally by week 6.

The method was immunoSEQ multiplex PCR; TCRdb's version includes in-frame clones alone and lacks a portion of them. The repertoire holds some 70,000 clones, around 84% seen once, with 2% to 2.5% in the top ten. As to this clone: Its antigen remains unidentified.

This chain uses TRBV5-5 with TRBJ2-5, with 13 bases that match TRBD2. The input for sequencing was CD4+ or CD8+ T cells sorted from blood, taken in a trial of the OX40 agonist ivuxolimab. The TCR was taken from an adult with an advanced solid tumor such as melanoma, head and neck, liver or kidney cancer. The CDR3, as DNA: TGTGCCAGCAGCCCTCGGACTAGCGGGGGTCAAGAGACCCAGTACTTC. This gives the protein CASSPRTSGGQETQYF. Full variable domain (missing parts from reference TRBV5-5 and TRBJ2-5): DAGVTQSPTHLIKTRGQQVTLRCSPISGHKSVSWYQQVLGQGPQFIFQYYEKEERGRGNFPDRFSARQFPNYSSELNVNALLLGDSALYLCASSPRTSGGQETQYFGPGTRLLVL.